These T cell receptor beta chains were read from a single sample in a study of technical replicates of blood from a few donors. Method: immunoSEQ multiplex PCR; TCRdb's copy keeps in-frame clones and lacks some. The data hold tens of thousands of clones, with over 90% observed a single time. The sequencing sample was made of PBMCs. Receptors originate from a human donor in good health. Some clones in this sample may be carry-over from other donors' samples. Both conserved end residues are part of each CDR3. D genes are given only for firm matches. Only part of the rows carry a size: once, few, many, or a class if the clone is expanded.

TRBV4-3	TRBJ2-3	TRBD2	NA	TGCGCCAGCAGCCAAGATCGTGGGGGGCTAGCGGGAAACACAGATACGCAGTATTTT	CASSQDRGGLAGNTDTQYF
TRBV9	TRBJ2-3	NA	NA	TGTGCCAGCGGAGAACAGGGACATACGCAGTATTTT	CASGEQGHTQYF
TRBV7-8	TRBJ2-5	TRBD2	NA	TGTGCCAGCAGCTTAGATTCCGGGGGGGCTGAGACCCAGTACTTC	CASSLDSGGAETQYF
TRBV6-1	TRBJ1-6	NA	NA	TGTGCCAGCAGCCGGGCGGGATTTTACAATTCACCCCTCCACTTT	CASSRAGFYNSPLHF
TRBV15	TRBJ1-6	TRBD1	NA	TGTGCCACCAGCAGAGTCGACAGGGAAGGCTCACCCCTCCACTTT	CATSRVDREGSPLHF
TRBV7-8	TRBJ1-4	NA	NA	TGTGCCAGCAGCCTGAATGAAAAACTGTTTTTT	CASSLNEKLFF
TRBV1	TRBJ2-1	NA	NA	TGCACCAAAGGACTAGCGGGAGTAAATGAGCAGTTCTTC	CTKGLAGVNEQFF
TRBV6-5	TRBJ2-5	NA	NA	TGTGCCAGCAGGACCGCAGGGGTAGAGACCCAGTACTTC	CASRTAGVETQYF
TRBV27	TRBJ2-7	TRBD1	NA	TGTGCCAGCAGTTTAGATCCCAGGGGGCCCTACGAGCAGTACTTC	CASSLDPRGPYEQYF
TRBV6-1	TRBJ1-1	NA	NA	TGTGCCAGCAGTGAATACGTCACGGGTGAAGCTTTCTTT	CASSEYVTGEAFF
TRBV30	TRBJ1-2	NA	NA	TGTGCCTGGAGCCAAGACAGAGCTAACTATGGCTACACCTTC	CAWSQDRANYGYTF
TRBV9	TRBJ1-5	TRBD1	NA	TGTGCCAGCAGCGTAGATGGGGCAGGGGGCAAGCCCCAGCATTTT	CASSVDGAGGKPQHF
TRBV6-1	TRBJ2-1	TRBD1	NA	TGTGCCAGCAGTGTTCGATTACCAGGGACAGGGGGATACAATGAGCAGTTCTTC	CASSVRLPGTGGYNEQFF
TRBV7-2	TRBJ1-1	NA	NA	TGTGCCAGCAGCTTAGGGGCAGGGATGAACACTGAAGCTTTCTTT	CASSLGAGMNTEAFF
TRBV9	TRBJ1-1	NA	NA	TGTGCCAGCAGCGTCCAGGTGAACACTGAAGCTTTCTTT	CASSVQVNTEAFF
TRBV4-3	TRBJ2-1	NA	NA	TGCGCCAGCAGCCAAGAAGTAGGAGGCTACAATGAGCAGTTCTTC	CASSQEVGGYNEQFF
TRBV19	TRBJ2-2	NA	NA	TGTGCCAGTAGTACCGGGACCGCGGGGACCGGGGAGCTGTTTTTT	CASSTGTAGTGELFF
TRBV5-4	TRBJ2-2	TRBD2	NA	TGTGCCAGCAGCTTCGCTAGCGGGGTGATCACCGGGGAGCTGTTTTTT	CASSFASGVITGELFF
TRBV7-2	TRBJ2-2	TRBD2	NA	TGTGCCAGCAGCTTAGGGAATACGGGGGGTACCGGGGAGCTGTTTTTT	CASSLGNTGGTGELFF
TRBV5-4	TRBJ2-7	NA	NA	TGTGCCAGCAGCTTGGCCGGCGGGGAGCAGTACTTC	CASSLAGGEQYF
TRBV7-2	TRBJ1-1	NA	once	TGTGCCAGCGGAGCTGCCCCTTTCTTT	CASGAAPFF
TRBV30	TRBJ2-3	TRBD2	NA	TGTGCCTGGAGGACTAGCGGGAGGCTGTCGAATACGCAGTATTTT	CAWRTSGRLSNTQYF
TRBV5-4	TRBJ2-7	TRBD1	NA	TGTGCCAGCAGCTGGGACAGGGACTACGAGCAGTACTTC	CASSWDRDYEQYF
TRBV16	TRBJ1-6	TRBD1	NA	TGTGCCAGCAGCCTCCCGGGCAGGGGGCCTATCAATTCACCCCTCCACTTT	CASSLPGRGPINSPLHF
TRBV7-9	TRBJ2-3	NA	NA	TGTGCCAGCAGCTTAAGAGGGGGGGCCGGCACAGATACGCAGTATTTT	CASSLRGGAGTDTQYF
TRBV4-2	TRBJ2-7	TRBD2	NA	TGTGCCAGCAGCCAAGAAACTAGCGGGAGGGGTTACGAGCAGTACTTC	CASSQETSGRGYEQYF
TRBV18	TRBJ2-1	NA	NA	TGTGCCAGCTCACCTGGGGCCCTTTCCTCCAATGAGCAGTTCTTC	CASSPGALSSNEQFF
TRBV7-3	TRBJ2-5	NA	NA	TGTGCCAGCAGCTCCGACGGGACAAGAGGGGAGACCCAGTACTTC	CASSSDGTRGETQYF
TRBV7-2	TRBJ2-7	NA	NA	TGTGCCAGCAGCTTAGCTAGCGGCTTCTCCTACGAGCAGTACTTC	CASSLASGFSYEQYF
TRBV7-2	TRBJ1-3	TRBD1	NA	TGTGCCAGCAGCTTTGGGACAGGGAGCTCTGGAAACACCATATATTTT	CASSFGTGSSGNTIYF
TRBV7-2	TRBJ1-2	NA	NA	TGTGCCAGCAGCTTAGGAACATCCTATGGCTACACCTTC	CASSLGTSYGYTF
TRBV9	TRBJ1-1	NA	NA	TGTGCCAGCAGCGTAGTGGGGGGGTCGGCTTTCTTT	CASSVVGGSAFF
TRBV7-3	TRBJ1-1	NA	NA	TGTGCCAGCAACCACAACCCAGACAGGCTGAACACTGAAGCTTTCTTT	CASNHNPDRLNTEAFF
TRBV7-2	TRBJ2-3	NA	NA	TGTGCCAGCAGCTTACACGGTCTAGGCACAGATACGCAGTATTTT	CASSLHGLGTDTQYF
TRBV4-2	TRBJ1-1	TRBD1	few	TGTGCCAGCAGCCAAGGAGGACAGGTGAACACTGAAGCTTTCTTT	CASSQGGQVNTEAFF
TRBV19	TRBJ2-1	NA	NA	TGTGCCAGTACCCATGGGGCAGCGTTTAATGAGCAGTTCTTC	CASTHGAAFNEQFF
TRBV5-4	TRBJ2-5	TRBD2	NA	TGTGCCAGCAGCTTGGGAGGACTAGCGGGGGAAGAGACCCAGTACTTC	CASSLGGLAGEETQYF
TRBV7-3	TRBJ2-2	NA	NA	TGTGCCAGCAGCTTAAGTTTCAGGGGTCCCACCGGGGAGCTGTTTTTT	CASSLSFRGPTGELFF
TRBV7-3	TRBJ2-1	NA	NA	TGTGCCAGCAGCCAGGACTTGTACAATGAGCAGTTCTTC	CASSQDLYNEQFF
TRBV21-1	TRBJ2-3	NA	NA	TGTGCCAGCAGCAAAGAACTGGCGGGAGGAGGAGATACGCAGTATTTT	CASSKELAGGGDTQYF
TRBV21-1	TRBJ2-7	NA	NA	TGTGCCAGACAGGTGGCGGAGACCGAGCAGTACTTC	CARQVAETEQYF
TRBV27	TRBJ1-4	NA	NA	TGTGCCAGCAGTTTTGGGTTCGGGGGAGGTCGTGAAAAACTGTTTTTT	CASSFGFGGGREKLFF
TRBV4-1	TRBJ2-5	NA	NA	TGCGCCAGCAGCCAAGACGGGACATTTTTACGAGAGACCCAGTACTTC	CASSQDGTFLRETQYF
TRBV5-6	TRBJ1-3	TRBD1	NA	TGTGCCAGCAGCTTGGGTGGACAGGGCTGGAGCTCTGGAAACACCATATATTTT	CASSLGGQGWSSGNTIYF
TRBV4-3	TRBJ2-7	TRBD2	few	TGCGCCAGCAGCCAAGACCTTGGACTAGTAGTCTACGAGCAGTACTTC	CASSQDLGLVVYEQYF
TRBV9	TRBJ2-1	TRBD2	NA	TGTGCCAGCAGCGTAGGGGGAGGGGATGAGCAGTTCTTC	CASSVGGGDEQFF
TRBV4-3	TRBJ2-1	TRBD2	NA	TGCGCCAGCAGCCAAGTGAGCGGGAGCCTCTACAATGAGCAGTTCTTC	CASSQVSGSLYNEQFF